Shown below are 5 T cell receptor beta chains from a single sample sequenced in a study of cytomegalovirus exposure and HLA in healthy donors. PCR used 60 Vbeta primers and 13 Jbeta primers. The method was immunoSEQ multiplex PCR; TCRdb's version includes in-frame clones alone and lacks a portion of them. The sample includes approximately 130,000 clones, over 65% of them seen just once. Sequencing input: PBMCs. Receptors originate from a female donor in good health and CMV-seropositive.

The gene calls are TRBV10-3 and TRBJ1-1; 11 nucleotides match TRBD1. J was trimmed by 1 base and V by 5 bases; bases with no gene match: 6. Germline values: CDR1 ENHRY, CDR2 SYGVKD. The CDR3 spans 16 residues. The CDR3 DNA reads TGTGCCATCAGTTACGGACAGGGGGCGAGGAACACTGAAGCTTTCTTT. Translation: CAISYGQGARNTEAFF.

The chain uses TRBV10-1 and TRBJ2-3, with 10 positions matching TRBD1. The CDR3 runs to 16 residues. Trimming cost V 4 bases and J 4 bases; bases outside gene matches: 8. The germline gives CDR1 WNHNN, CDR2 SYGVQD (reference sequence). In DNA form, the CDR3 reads TGCGCCAGCAGTGGAGTTCGGGACAGGGGCGCAGATACGCAGTATTTT. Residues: CASSGVRDRGADTQYF.

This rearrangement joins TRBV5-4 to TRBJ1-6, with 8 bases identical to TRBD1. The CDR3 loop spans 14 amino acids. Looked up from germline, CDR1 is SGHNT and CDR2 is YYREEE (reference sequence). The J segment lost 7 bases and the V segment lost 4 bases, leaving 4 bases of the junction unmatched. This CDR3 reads CASSRTGYNSPLHF. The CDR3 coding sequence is TGTGCCAGCAGCAGGACAGGGTACAATTCACCCCTCCACTTT.

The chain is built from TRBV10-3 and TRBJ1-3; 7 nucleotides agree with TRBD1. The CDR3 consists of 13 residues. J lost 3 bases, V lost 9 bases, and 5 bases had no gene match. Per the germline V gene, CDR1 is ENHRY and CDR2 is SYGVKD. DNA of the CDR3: TGTGCCATTGGACAGGCGAATGGAAACACCATATATTTT. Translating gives CAIGQANGNTIYF.

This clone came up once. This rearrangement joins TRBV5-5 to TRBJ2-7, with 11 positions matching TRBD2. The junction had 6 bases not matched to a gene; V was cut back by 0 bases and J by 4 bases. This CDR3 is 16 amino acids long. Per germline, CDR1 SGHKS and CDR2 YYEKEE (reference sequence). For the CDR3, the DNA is TGTGCCAGCAGCTTGGTGCTAGCGGGAGGTCAGTACGAGCAGTACTTC. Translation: CASSLVLAGGQYEQYF. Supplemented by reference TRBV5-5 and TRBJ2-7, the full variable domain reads DAGVTQSPTHLIKTRGQQVTLRCSPISGHKSVSWYQQVLGQGPQFIFQYYEKEERGRGNFPDRFSARQFPNYSSELNVNALLLGDSALYLCASSLVLAGGQYEQYFGPGTRLTVT.